The clone carrying this TCR beta chain was seen just once. The sample comes from a study of T cell responses to AZD1222 COVID-19 vaccine. Data came from immunoSEQ multiplex PCR; TCRdb stores just in-frame clones and leaves some out. The sample comprises about 110,000 clones, around 87% of which are singletons, and roughly 4.5% rests with the top ten. Germline V gene sequence: CDR1 MRHNA, CDR2 SNTAGT. This CDR3 contains 13 residues. V lost 3 bases and J lost 3, with 6 bases in between. The chain recombines TRBV6-4 with TRBJ1-5, with a weak D call TRBD1 (6 bases). This specimen was peripheral blood, taken 28 days after the second AZD1222 dose. This receptor was obtained from an adult who received the AZD1222 COVID-19 vaccine. The CDR3 nucleotides are TGTGCCAGCAGTGAGGGGGCCAATCAGCCCCAGCATTTT. Encoded protein: CASSEGANQPQHF.